One and the same sample provided the 5 T cell receptor beta chains below, sequenced in a study of CD8 T cells in ankylosing spondylitis. The antigens for these receptors are not known. Points from the study as a whole: There was a TCR beta motif, made of eight highly homologous variants, that appeared characteristic of ankylosing spondylitis blood.

TCRdb used MiXCR to reprocess the 5' RACE reads, holding one entry per CDR3 protein. The table records a few hundred thousand distinct CDR3 sequences, 6.5% to 10% of them present only once. The sequencing sample was made of blood, either unsorted or a sorted T cell fraction (not recorded which). The receptors were sampled from a male donor with ankylosing spondylitis.

The chain is built from TRBV4-3 and TRBJ2-3; D remains unclear. Trimming took 5 bases from V and 2 from J, leaving 8 bases between them. CDR1 and CDR2 from the germline V gene are LGHNA and YSLEER. CDR3 size: 13 residues. The CDR3 coding sequence is TGCGCCAGCAGCTTCGGAGACACAGATACGCAGTATTTT. It specifies CASSFGDTDTQYF.

V usage is TRBV12-3 or TRBV12-4 and J usage is TRBJ2-7; weak D call: TRBD2 (6 bases). The CDR3 spans 17 residues. V lost 3 bases and J 6 bases, leaving 24 bases between the germline ends. This CDR3 reads CASSFGGAGSPWGEQYF. The CDR3 nucleotides are TGTGCCAGCAGTTTCGGAGGCGCCGGGAGTCCATGGGGCGAGCAGTACTTC.

V usage is TRBV2 and J usage is TRBJ2-5; possible D gene TRBD1, 6 bases. The germline V and J ends were trimmed by 3 bases and 1 base, with 9 bases remaining between them. The CDR3 consists of 14 residues. Germline CDR1 is SNHLY and CDR2 is FYNNEI. CDR3 in DNA: TGTGCCAGCAGTGAGGTCAGGGGCCAAGAGACCCAGTACTTC. Amino acid sequence: CASSEVRGQETQYF.

This clonotype was observed a few times. The chain joins TRBV28 to TRBJ1-5; tentative D call: TRBD1 (6 bases). The CDR3 totals 14 residues. Germline CDR1 and CDR2: MDHEN and SYDVKM. Trimming took 3 bases from V and 2 from J, leaving 8 bases between them. CDR3: CASSLPGGNQPQHF. The CDR3, as DNA: TGTGCCAGCAGTTTGCCAGGGGGCAATCAGCCCCAGCATTTT.

This clonotype came up a few times. The chain links TRBV4-3 to TRBJ2-1; D gene ambiguous. The ends were cut back, 4 bases at V and 0 bases at J, with 10 bases in the middle. Germline values: CDR1 LGHNA, CDR2 YSLEER. The CDR3 extends over 15 amino acids. CDR3 DNA: TGCGCCAGCAGCCGGATAGCAGGCTCCTACAATGAGCAGTTCTTC. Its translation is CASSRIAGSYNEQFF.